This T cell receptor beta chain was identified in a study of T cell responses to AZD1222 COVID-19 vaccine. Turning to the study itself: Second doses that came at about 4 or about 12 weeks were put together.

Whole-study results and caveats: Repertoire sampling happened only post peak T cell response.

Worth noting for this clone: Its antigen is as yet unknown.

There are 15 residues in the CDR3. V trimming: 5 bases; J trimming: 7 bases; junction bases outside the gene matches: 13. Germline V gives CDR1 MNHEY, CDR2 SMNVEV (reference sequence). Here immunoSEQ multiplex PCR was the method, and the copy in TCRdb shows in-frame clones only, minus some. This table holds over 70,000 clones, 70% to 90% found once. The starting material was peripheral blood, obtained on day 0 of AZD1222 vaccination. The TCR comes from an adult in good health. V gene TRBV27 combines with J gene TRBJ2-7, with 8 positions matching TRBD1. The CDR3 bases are TGTGCCAGCAGTCCGCCCACTCAGGGGGCGCGTGAGCAGTACTTC. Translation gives CASSPPTQGAREQYF.